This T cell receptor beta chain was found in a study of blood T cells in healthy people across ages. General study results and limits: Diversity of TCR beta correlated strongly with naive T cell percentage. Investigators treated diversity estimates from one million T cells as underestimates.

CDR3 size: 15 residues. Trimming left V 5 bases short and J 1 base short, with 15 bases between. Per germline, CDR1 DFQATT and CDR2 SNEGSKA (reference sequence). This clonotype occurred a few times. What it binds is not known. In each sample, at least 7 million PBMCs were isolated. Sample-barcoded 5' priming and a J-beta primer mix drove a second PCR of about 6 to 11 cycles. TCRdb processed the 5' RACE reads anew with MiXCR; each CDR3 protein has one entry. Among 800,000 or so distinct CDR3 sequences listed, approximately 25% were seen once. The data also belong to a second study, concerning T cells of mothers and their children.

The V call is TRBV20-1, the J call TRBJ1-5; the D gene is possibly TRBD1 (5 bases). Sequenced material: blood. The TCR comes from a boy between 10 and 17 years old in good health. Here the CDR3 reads CSAAPAGESNQPQHF. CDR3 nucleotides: TGCAGTGCTGCCCCCGCGGGGGAGAGCAATCAGCCCCAGCATTTT.